A selection of T cell receptor beta chains follows, all from one sample in a study of cytomegalovirus exposure and HLA in healthy donors. Produced via immunoSEQ multiplex PCR; TCRdb's table is partial and in-frame only. Of about 150,000 clones detected, roughly 74% appear once; the ten largest clones hold approximately 10%. What was sequenced was PBMCs. The receptor set was obtained from a man in his late teens or twenties in good health and CMV-seropositive. The CDR3 runs from the conserved cysteine through the conserved F or W. The D gene is left open where the match is weak. For some rows the clone size is stated as once, few or many, or as a class when expanded; others skip it.

clone_size	d_call	v_call	j_call	cdr3_nt	cdr3_aa
-	-	TRBV5-5	TRBJ2-7	TGTGCCAGCAGCGGTGGAGGGAACCCCTACGAGCAGTACTTC	CASSGGGNPYEQYF
-	TRBD2	TRBV5-1	TRBJ2-1	TGCGCCAGCAGCTTGTTCCCAGCGGGAGTTGGTTATGAGCAGTTCTTC	CASSLFPAGVGYEQFF
-	-	TRBV5-1	TRBJ2-7	TGCGCCAGCAGCCCCGGACAGCTCCACGAGCAGTACTTC	CASSPGQLHEQYF
-	-	TRBV6-1	TRBJ2-3	TGTGCCAGCAGTGTACAGGGACGGGATACGCAGTATTTT	CASSVQGRDTQYF
-	TRBD1	TRBV11-2	TRBJ2-1	TGTGCCAGTAGACAGGGAAACCCTTCCTACAATGAGCAGTTCTTC	CASRQGNPSYNEQFF
-	TRBD2	TRBV6-5	TRBJ2-7	TGTGCCAGCAGTAGACTAGCAGTGAGAGCCTACGAGCAGTACTTC	CASSRLAVRAYEQYF
-	TRBD2	TRBV7-6	TRBJ2-7	TGTGCCAGCAGCTTCGGACTAGGGTCCTACGAGCAGTACTTC	CASSFGLGSYEQYF
-	-	TRBV28	TRBJ2-4	TGTGCCAGCAGTTTAATGGAGGGGGCCAAAAACATTCAGTACTTC	CASSLMEGAKNIQYF
once	TRBD2	TRBV27	TRBJ2-1	TGTGCCAGCAGTAGAACCGGGACTAGCGTATACAATGAGCAGTTCTTC	CASSRTGTSVYNEQFF
-	-	TRBV6-1	TRBJ1-1	TGTGCCAGCAGTGAAGTATCGTTCGGGAACACTGAAGCTTTCTTT	CASSEVSFGNTEAFF
-	-	TRBV28	TRBJ2-1	TGTGCCAGCAGTTTAATGGGGAGCGAGCAGTTCTTC	CASSLMGSEQFF
few	-	TRBV25-1	TRBJ2-7	TGTGCCAGCAGTGGGGCTTTAGGAGGGGGCTCCTACGAGCAGTACTTC	CASSGALGGGSYEQYF
-	-	TRBV7-2	TRBJ1-3	TGTGCCAGCAGCTCCTCGGGGGTCTCTGGAAACACCATATATTTT	CASSSSGVSGNTIYF
-	TRBD2	TRBV7-9	TRBJ2-7	TGTGCCAGCAGCCTCCGACGGGGGGAGGGCCGGGACGAGCAGTACTTC	CASSLRRGEGRDEQYF
-	-	TRBV2	TRBJ1-2	TGTGCCAGCAGTGAACAGGAATATGGCTACACCTTC	CASSEQEYGYTF
-	TRBD1	TRBV28	TRBJ1-4	TGTGCCAGCAGTTTTTCAGGGGGATCTAATGAAAAACTGCTTTTT	CASSFSGGSNEKLLF
-	TRBD1	TRBV5-1	TRBJ1-3	TGCGCCAGCAGCTGGGGGACAGGAGGGTCTGGAAACACCATATATTTT	CASSWGTGGSGNTIYF
few	TRBD2	TRBV2	TRBJ2-1	TGTGCCAGCAACTTTCCCGGGACTAGCGGGAGCTCCTACAATGAGCAGTTCTTC	CASNFPGTSGSSYNEQFF
-	-	TRBV18	TRBJ1-1	TGTGCCAGCTCACCGGCAGCTACTATGAACACTGAAGCTTTCTTT	CASSPAATMNTEAFF
-	-	TRBV27	TRBJ2-3	TGTGCCAGCAGTCTGGGGCCGTACACAGATACGCAGTATTTT	CASSLGPYTDTQYF
-	-	TRBV18	TRBJ2-2	TGTGCCAGCTCACCACCGAGTTCCGGGAACGGGGAGCTGTTTTTT	CASSPPSSGNGELFF
-	-	TRBV7-9	TRBJ1-6	TGTGCCAGCAGCTTAGCATCAGGGAACTCACCCCTCCACTTT	CASSLASGNSPLHF
-	TRBD1	TRBV15	TRBJ1-5	TGTGCCACCAGCAGATTACCGGGACAGGGAAACTGGCACCAGCATTTT	CATSRLPGQGNWHQHF
-	-	TRBV9	TRBJ1-1	TGTGCCACCAGCCCTACAGACCGCACTGAAGCTTTCTTT	CATSPTDRTEAFF
-	TRBD1	TRBV28	TRBJ2-7	TGTGCCAGCAGCAACGGACAGGCCTCCGGAATCTCCTACGAGCAGTACTTC	CASSNGQASGISYEQYF
-	TRBD2	TRBV30	TRBJ2-3	TGTGCCTGGAGTTCTGGTACTAGCGGGATAACAGATACGCAGTATTTT	CAWSSGTSGITDTQYF
-	-	TRBV28	TRBJ1-3	TGTGCCAGCAGCCGAAGAGCGGGACTTGATCGTATGGTGGCTGGAAACACCATATATTTT	CASSRRAGLDRMVAGNTIYF
-	-	TRBV27	TRBJ2-1	TGTGCCAGCAGTCCCCAGCGGAGCTCCTACAATGAGCAGTTCTTC	CASSPQRSSYNEQFF
-	-	TRBV5-1	TRBJ2-1	TGCGCCAGCAGCCCGACGGGAAATGAGCAGTTCTTC	CASSPTGNEQFF
-	TRBD2	TRBV5-6	TRBJ2-7	TGTGCCAGCAGCTTGGATGGACTAGCCTCCTACGAGCAGTACTTC	CASSLDGLASYEQYF
-	-	TRBV19	TRBJ1-2	TGTGCCAGTACAGATCCACCTAACTATGGCTACACCTTC	CASTDPPNYGYTF
-	-	TRBV7-8	TRBJ2-6	TGTGCCAGCAGCTTACGGGTATTCTCTGGGGCCAACGTCCTGACTTTC	CASSLRVFSGANVLTF
-	-	TRBV5-6	TRBJ1-3	TGTGCCAGCAGCACAAGACAGGGAAACACCATATATTTT	CASSTRQGNTIYF
few	TRBD1	TRBV28	TRBJ2-7	TGTGCCAGCAGTCGACAGGGAGCCTACGAGCAGTACTTC	CASSRQGAYEQYF
-	-	TRBV6-5	TRBJ2-7	TGTGCCAGCAGTTACTCGATCCATGGGCCCTACGAGCAGTACTTC	CASSYSIHGPYEQYF
-	-	TRBV7-2	TRBJ2-7	TGTGCCAGCAGCTTAGGTGGCGGACTCCCTCCCGAGCAGTACTTC	CASSLGGGLPPEQYF
-	TRBD2	TRBV7-3	TRBJ2-3	TGTGCCAGCAGCTTACTTGGGACTAGACATACGCAGTATTTT	CASSLLGTRHTQYF
few	-	TRBV7-2	TRBJ2-5	TGTGCCAGCAGCTTAATGGGGCCCCAAGAGACCCAGTACTTC	CASSLMGPQETQYF
-	-	TRBV28	TRBJ1-2	TGTGCCAGCTGCAAGCCGAATACCTATGGCTACACCTTC	CASCKPNTYGYTF
-	-	TRBV28	TRBJ1-2	TGTGCCAGCAGGGAAGGACGGATGAGGGATGGCTACACCTTC	CASREGRMRDGYTF
-	-	TRBV4-2	TRBJ1-4	TGTGCCAGCAGCCAAGATGAGGAAAAACTGTTTTTT	CASSQDEEKLFF
once	TRBD1	TRBV11-2	TRBJ2-7	TGTGCCAGCAGCGACCACAGGGGCTCCACCGCCTACGAGCAGTACTTC	CASSDHRGSTAYEQYF
few	-	TRBV2	TRBJ2-2	TGTGCCAGCAGTTCCGACTCCACCGGGGAGCTGTTTTTT	CASSSDSTGELFF
-	TRBD1	TRBV7-3	TRBJ2-2	TGTGCCAGCAGCTTGGATACCAGGGGGCTGGGCACCGGGGAGCTGTTTTTT	CASSLDTRGLGTGELFF
-	-	TRBV6-4	TRBJ2-7	TGTGCCAGAAATTACGAGCAGTACTTC	CARNYEQYF